In its sample, the clone carrying this TCR beta chain was seen many times. The antigen remains unidentified. TCR cDNA, made by 5'RACE template switching, carried an added universal primer site and UMIs. In TCRdb, the 5' RACE reads were re-called with MiXCR into one record per CDR3 protein. The sample consists of around 310,000 distinct CDR3 sequences, almost 4% of them appearing once. This entry comes from a study of T cells after yellow fever vaccination. Study at large: Low-cell-number fractions underwent preparation using SMART-Seq v4 Ultra Low Input.

The CDR3 runs 16 residues. Germline V gene lookup returns CDR1 LGHNA and CDR2 YSLEER. Trimming stripped 0 bases from V and 3 bases from J, with 13 bases between. Study-wide points: Reappearing after the booster were most of the clones from primary vaccination (roughly 95% CD4, roughly 86% CD8).

The source is a man between 18 and 35 years old who received the YFV17D yellow fever vaccine. This specimen was PBMCs, taken 5 days after the yellow fever booster vaccination. The V call is TRBV4-3, the J call TRBJ2-3, with D possibly matching TRBD2 (6 bases). CDR3 amino acids: CASSQDILARTDTQYF. CDR3 coding DNA: TGCGCCAGCAGCCAAGATATCCTAGCGAGGACAGATACGCAGTATTTT.